The T cell receptor (beta chain) described here comes from a study of T cell responses to AZD1222 COVID-19 vaccine. About the study: Pooled together were second doses at about 4 or about 12 weeks.

This CDR3 is 16 amino acids long. V gave up 5 bases and J gave up 8 bases; unmatched junction bases: 8. Germline V gene sequence: CDR1 SEHNR, CDR2 FQNEAQ (reference sequence). Repertoires were generated with immunoSEQ multiplex PCR, while TCRdb's copy carries only in-frame clones and drops some. In the table there are roughly 130,000 clones, approximately 94% of which are singletons. V usage is TRBV7-9 and J usage is TRBJ2-1; TRBD2 aligns across 14 bases. Sequencing used peripheral blood, obtained on day 0 of AZD1222 vaccination. This clonotype originated in an adult in good health. The CDR3 is CASSPGLAGVKDEQFF. The CDR3 coding sequence is TGTGCCAGCAGCCCGGGACTAGCGGGAGTCAAGGATGAGCAGTTCTTC.